The 25 T cell receptor beta chains below come from one sample, sequenced in a study of vaccination and CD4 T cells after COVID-19. Treatment in this sample: approximately 9-day PBMC culture with coronavirus spike peptide pools or control peptides (ViraFEST assay). The unexposed donor's CD4+ T cells were collected before the COVID-19 pandemic (2011-2018). Sequenced with the Oncomine TCR Beta short-read assay was DNA taken from cultured CD4+ T cells. Via MiXCR, TCRdb re-called the PCR reads, giving one row per CDR3 protein. The sample shows fewer than 8,500 distinct CDR3 sequences, approximately 50% of them seen only once. Their cognate antigens are unknown. Sequencing was performed on CD4+ T cells from blood, cultured in vitro. These receptors were collected from a human donor in good health.

This clonotype appeared once. V usage is TRBV27 and J usage is TRBJ2-2, with D uncertain. V was pared by 0 bases and J by 4 bases, with 6 bases between. The CDR3 length is 14 residues. CDR1 MNHEY and CDR2 SMNVEV come from the germline V gene (reference sequence). This CDR3 reads CASSLSRATGELFF. CDR3 bases: TGTGCCAGCAGTTTATCTCGGGCCACCGGGGAGCTGTTTTTT.

The rearrangement uses TRBV29-1 and TRBJ2-1; unclear D gene. Trimming removed 7 bases at V and 8 bases at J, with 12 bases between. This CDR3 has 11 residues. From germline, CDR1 is SQVTM and CDR2 ANQGSEA. The CDR3 sequence: CSDRYGDEQFF. CDR3 DNA: TGCAGCGATCGGTATGGCGATGAGCAGTTCTTC.

Only a few counts were recorded for this clonotype. The chain has TRBV6-1 and TRBJ2-5; 10 positions match TRBD1. This CDR3 has 14 amino acids. Per germline, CDR1 MNHNS and CDR2 SASEGT. Trimming took 8 bases from V and 4 from J; bases not matched to a gene: 7. The DNA for the CDR3 is TGTGCCAGCCGTCCGGGACAGGGGCCAGAGACCCAGTACTTC. Protein product: CASRPGQGPETQYF.

This clonotype was observed a handful of times. The chain uses TRBV7-2 and TRBJ1-1; no firm D call. Germline V gives CDR1 SGHTA, CDR2 FQGNSA. This CDR3 is built from 13 residues. Trimming removed 4 bases from V and 4 bases from J, with 10 bases in between. CDR3 nucleotides: TGTGCCAGCAGCTCGGACGGTGGCACTGAAGCTTTCTTT. Amino acid sequence: CASSSDGGTEAFF.

This clonotype was counted a few times. This sequence joins TRBV20-1 and TRBJ2-3; possibly TRBD1 for D (6 bases). Trimming removed 1 base from V and 0 bases from J, with 20 bases in between. From germline, CDR1 is DFQATT and CDR2 SNEGSKA (reference sequence). This CDR3 is built from 18 residues. Written as DNA, the CDR3 is TGCAGTGCTAGAGTACGCCCTTTGACAGGCAGCAGCACAGATACGCAGTATTTT. Its translation is CSARVRPLTGSSTDTQYF.

The chain uses TRBV9 and TRBJ2-5, with 13 bases lining up with TRBD2. The CDR3 sequence is 16 residues long. Unmatched junction bases numbered 4, after V lost 3 bases and J lost 2 bases. Germline V gene sequence: CDR1 SGDLS, CDR2 YYNGEE. In DNA form, the CDR3 reads TGTGCCAGCAGCGGGACTAGCGGGGGAACGCAAGAGACCCAGTACTTC. Amino acids: CASSGTSGGTQETQYF.

The V gene is TRBV6-1, the J gene TRBJ1-2; D perhaps matches TRBD1 (6 bases). There are 13 residues in the CDR3. Germline CDR1 MNHNS, CDR2 SASEGT. V was shortened by 6 bases and J by 3 bases, with 11 bases between the two germline ends. DNA for the CDR3: TGTGCCAGCAGACCCCGACAGGACTATGGCTACACCTTC. As protein: CASRPRQDYGYTF.

The chain couples TRBV6-2 or TRBV6-3 to TRBJ2-5; no firm D call. The germline V and J ends were trimmed by 4 bases and 1 base, with 4 bases remaining between them. Germline lookup yields CDR1 MNHEY and CDR2 SVGEGT. This CDR3 comprises 12 residues. Written as DNA, the CDR3 is TGTGCCAGCAGTTTGTTCCAAGAGACCCAGTACTTC. Amino acid sequence: CASSLFQETQYF.

The V call is TRBV20-1, the J call TRBJ1-1, with D unresolved. The CDR3 loop spans 14 amino acids. Germline CDR1 is DFQATT and CDR2 is SNEGSKA (reference sequence). Trimming took off 3 bases at V and 4 bases at J, with 15 bases between the two ends. The DNA for the CDR3 is TGCAGTGCTAGGGACTCGACCCGAGCCACTGAAGCTTTCTTT. The encoded protein is CSARDSTRATEAFF.

This sequence joins TRBV3-1 and TRBJ2-5; TRBD2 aligns across 11 bases. The germline V gene has CDR1 LGHDT and CDR2 YNNKEL (reference sequence). The CDR3 spans 17 residues. The V segment lost 1 base and the J segment 5 bases; nucleotides outside the gene matches: 9. CDR3 DNA sequence: TGTGCCAGCAGCCAAGGGGGGGTCCGACTAGCGGGGGAGACCCAGTACTTC. This translates into CASSQGGVRLAGETQYF.

The chain employs TRBV6-5 and TRBJ1-6; D not resolved. This CDR3 spans 14 amino acids. The ends were cut back, 2 bases at V and 7 bases at J, with 9 bases in the middle. Germline V gene sequence: CDR1 MNHEY, CDR2 SVGAGI. The CDR3: CASSYTNRNSPLHF. CDR3 in DNA: TGTGCCAGCAGTTACACGAACCGGAATTCACCCCTCCACTTT.

This clonotype is labeled as large. The chain is built from TRBV7-2 and TRBJ2-7, with D uncertain. The CDR3 loop spans 15 amino acids. V lost 4 bases and J lost 6, with 19 bases in between. Germline values: CDR1 SGHTA, CDR2 FQGNSA. This CDR3 reads CASSWYQKKGFEQYF. CDR3 DNA: TGTGCCAGCAGCTGGTATCAGAAAAAGGGATTCGAGCAGTACTTC.

A few counts support this clonotype. J is TRBJ1-3 and V is TRBV20-1, with D unclear. Germline CDR1 and CDR2: DFQATT and SNEGSKA (reference sequence). CDR3 length: 12 amino acids. V lost 8 bases, J lost 4 bases, and 12 bases lay in between. CDR3 in amino acids: CSFNVPGNTIYF. The CDR3 coding sequence is TGCAGTTTTAACGTGCCCGGAAACACCATATATTTT.

The CDR3 region is CASSLGASGNEKLFF. The CDR3 DNA is TGTGCCAGCAGTCTGGGGGCGTCGGGTAATGAAAAACTGTTTTTT. J is TRBJ1-4 and V is TRBV5-8, with D possibly TRBD1 on 6 matching bases. V was trimmed by 5 bases and J by 4 bases, leaving 15 bases between them. The CDR3 spans 15 residues. Looked up from germline, CDR1 is SGHTS and CDR2 is YDEGEE.

The V and J genes are TRBV6-1 and TRBJ1-1; no definite D call. The CDR3 is 14 amino acids. V was pared by 8 bases and J by 5 bases, with 18 bases between. Germline CDR1 is MNHNS and CDR2 is SASEGT. The DNA of the CDR3 is TGTGCCAGCCGTCGGGTGGAGCTGGAGACTGAAGCTTTCTTT. This encodes CASRRVELETEAFF.

This clonotype was recorded a few times. The J gene is TRBJ2-3, the V gene TRBV7-8, with D possibly TRBD2 on 7 matching bases. V lost 5 bases, J lost 2 bases, and 17 bases lay in between. The germline gives CDR1 SGHVS, CDR2 FQNEAQ. The CDR3 is 16 amino acids. The CDR3 DNA is TGTGCCAGCAGCCCATGGGGGGGGGGCGACACAGATACGCAGTATTTT. Translation gives CASSPWGGGDTDTQYF.

The V gene is TRBV20-1, the J gene TRBJ1-5; D unresolved. The CDR3 totals 15 residues. V was trimmed by 1 base and J by 4 bases, leaving 14 bases between them. Germline loops: CDR1 DFQATT, CDR2 SNEGSKA (reference sequence). The chain's CDR3 is CSARGRGKFNQPQHF. DNA for the CDR3: TGCAGTGCTAGAGGGAGAGGGAAGTTTAATCAGCCCCAGCATTTT.

This chain joins TRBV11-2 and TRBJ2-7; D is unclear. Trimming shortened V by 1 base and J by 9 bases, and 10 bases separated the two germline ends. The CDR3 runs 12 residues. Germline loops: CDR1 SGHAT, CDR2 FQNNGV. The DNA of the CDR3 is TGTGCCAGCAGCTTAGGGCCTGACGGGCAGTACTTC. Protein product: CASSLGPDGQYF. The full variable domain, rest sourced from reference TRBV11-2 and TRBJ2-7, is EAGVAQSPRYKIIEKRQSVAFWCNPISGHATLYWYQQILGQGPKLLIQFQNNGVVDDSQLPKDRFSAERLKGVDSTLKIQPAKLEDSAVYLCASSLGPDGQYFGPGTRLTVT.

V and J are TRBV7-8 and TRBJ1-1; D gene ambiguous. This CDR3 is built from 14 residues. Trimming left V 5 bases short and J 10 bases short, with 20 bases between. Germline assignment: CDR1 SGHVS and CDR2 FQNEAQ. The CDR3 DNA reads TGTGCCAGCAGCCCCGGAGGCCTTTTCGGTGGAGCTTTCTTT. Encoded protein: CASSPGGLFGGAFF.

The chain joins TRBV18 to TRBJ1-2; D is possibly TRBD1 (5 bases). Trimming took off 1 base at V and 1 base at J, with 10 bases between the two ends. This CDR3 has 15 amino acids. Per germline, CDR1 KGHSH and CDR2 LQKENI. The CDR3: CASSPLQGSNYGYTF. In nucleotides, the CDR3 is TGTGCCAGCTCACCACTTCAGGGAAGTAACTATGGCTACACCTTC.

This clonotype has only a few counts. The V call is TRBV2, the J call TRBJ1-5; D is uncertain. Germline V lookup: CDR1 SNHLY, CDR2 FYNNEI. This CDR3 comprises 12 residues. The ends were cut back, 5 bases at V and 1 base at J, with 3 bases in the middle. Here the CDR3 reads CASSYSNQPQHF. Written as DNA, the CDR3 is TGTGCCAGCAGTTACAGCAATCAGCCCCAGCATTTT. Using reference TRBV2 and TRBJ1-5 for the parts outside the CDR3, the full variable domain is EPEVTQTPSHQVTQMGQEVILRCVPISNHLYFYWYRQILGQKVEFLVSFYNNEISEKSEIFDDQFSVERPDGSNFTLKIRSTKLEDSAMYFCASSYSNQPQHFGDGTRLSIL.

The chain has TRBV5-1 and TRBJ2-3; possible D gene TRBD2, 6 bases. There are 13 residues in the CDR3. Germline CDR1 reads SGHRS; CDR2 reads YFSETQ. Trimming pared 3 bases from V and 4 bases from J, leaving 9 bases between. The CDR3 DNA is TGCGCCAGCAGCTGGCGGGGATCAGATACGCAGTATTTT. It encodes CASSWRGSDTQYF.

This clonotype appeared once. The rearrangement links TRBV6-1 to TRBJ1-1, with no clear D. V gave up 7 bases and J gave up 2 bases, with 20 bases separating them. Germline V gives CDR1 MNHNS, CDR2 SASEGT. This CDR3 is 16 amino acids long. The CDR3 nucleotides are TGTGCCAGCACTCGAGGGTCTGGGTTAAGTAACACTGAAGCTTTCTTT. Translated, it gives CASTRGSGLSNTEAFF.

The chain employs TRBV6-2 or TRBV6-3 and TRBJ1-2; tentative D call: TRBD1 (6 bases). The V gene lost 5 bases and the J gene lost 3 bases, with 7 bases spanning the gap. CDR1 is MNHEY, CDR2 SVGEGT, per germline. The length of the CDR3 is 12 residues. CDR3: CASSRQDYGYTF. Here the CDR3 DNA reads TGTGCCAGCAGTCGACAGGACTATGGCTACACCTTC.

This clonotype was seen a handful of times. This chain connects TRBV19 to TRBJ1-2; no clear D. CDR1 LNHDA and CDR2 SQIVND come from the germline V gene (reference sequence). The CDR3 runs to 12 residues. V lost 11 bases and J 3 bases, leaving 13 bases between the germline ends. Here the CDR3 reads CAASAGDYGYTF. CDR3 nucleotide sequence: TGTGCCGCTTCGGCGGGTGACTATGGCTACACCTTC.